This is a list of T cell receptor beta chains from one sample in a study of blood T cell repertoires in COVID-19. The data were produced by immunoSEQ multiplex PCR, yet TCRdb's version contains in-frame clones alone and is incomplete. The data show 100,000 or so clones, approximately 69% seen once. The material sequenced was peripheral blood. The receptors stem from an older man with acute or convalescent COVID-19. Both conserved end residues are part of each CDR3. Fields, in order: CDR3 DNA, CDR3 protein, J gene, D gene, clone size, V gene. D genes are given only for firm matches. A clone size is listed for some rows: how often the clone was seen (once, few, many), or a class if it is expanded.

TGTGCCACCAGGGCTAGCGGGAGTGTACATACGCAGTATTTT CATRASGSVHTQYF TRBJ2-3 TRBD2 many TRBV2
TGTGCCAGCTCACCGAACGGATATGGAGGCAATCAGCCCCAGCATTTT CASSPNGYGGNQPQHF TRBJ1-5 NA NA TRBV18
TGTGCCAGTAGTATAGGTCGGGCCAGGGATCCCAAAAACATTCAGTACTTC CASSIGRARDPKNIQYF TRBJ2-4 NA NA TRBV19
TGCGCCAGCAGCCCTCTATTGCTAGCGCCGAACACCGGGGAGCTGTTTTTT CASSPLLLAPNTGELFF TRBJ2-2 NA NA TRBV5-1
TGTGCCATCCTACCGGGGACAGGGATCCCCGGGGAGCTGTTTTTT CAILPGTGIPGELFF TRBJ2-2 TRBD1 few TRBV6-5
TGTGCCAGCAGTGAGGGACAGGGGGCAAACGAGCAGTACTTC CASSEGQGANEQYF TRBJ2-7 TRBD1 NA TRBV2
TGTGCCAGCAGAGGGCCTAGCACCACCGGGGAGCTGTTTTTT CASRGPSTTGELFF TRBJ2-2 NA few TRBV28
TGTGCCAGCAGCTTAGGTCCCTCCAGGAACACTGAAGCTTTCTTT CASSLGPSRNTEAFF TRBJ1-1 NA few TRBV7-8
TGTGCCAGCAGCACACACCAGCGGGACTACAATGAGCAGTTCTTC CASSTHQRDYNEQFF TRBJ2-1 TRBD2 NA TRBV5-8
TGCGCCAGCAGCCCCGACCGCCCAGGCACGCAGTATTTT CASSPDRPGTQYF TRBJ2-3 NA NA TRBV5-1
TGTGCCAGCAGTTACCCAGGGGGCCGGACTGGAAACACCATATATTTT CASSYPGGRTGNTIYF TRBJ1-3 TRBD1 NA TRBV6-6
TGTGCCAGCAGCTCTAGCCAAAACCAAGAGACCCAGTACTTC CASSSSQNQETQYF TRBJ2-5 NA NA TRBV2
TGCGCCAGCAGCCGCCGGGACAGGGGATCCTATAGCAATCAGCCCCAGCATTTT CASSRRDRGSYSNQPQHF TRBJ1-5 TRBD1 NA TRBV4-1
TGTGCCAGCAGCAAAAGTCCGGGAGTGGATCCTCCCGGGGAGCTGTTTTTT CASSKSPGVDPPGELFF TRBJ2-2 NA NA TRBV21-1
TGTGCCAGCAGCTTGTTGGCCCGAGGGTACGAGCAGTACTTC CASSLLARGYEQYF TRBJ2-7 NA NA TRBV5-5